A selection of T cell receptor beta chains follows, all from one sample in a study of blood T cell repertoires in COVID-19. Method: immunoSEQ multiplex PCR; TCRdb's copy keeps in-frame clones and lacks some. The data hold approximately 46,000 clones, with roughly 90% observed a single time. The sequenced sample was peripheral blood. The receptors originated from a man aged 45 to 65 with active COVID-19. The CDR3 runs from the conserved cysteine through the conserved F or W. D genes are given only for firm matches.

d_call v_call cdr3_aa
TRBD2 TRBV10-2 CASSVAGVSYNEQFF
TRBD1 TRBV13 CASSQDRDTEAFF
NA TRBV4-1 CASSQAGAGKRNEQFF
NA TRBV5-4 CASSSGQFQETQYF
TRBD2 TRBV30 CAWSPLAGGINEQFF
TRBD1 TRBV3-1/TRBV3-2 CASSQMTGTGDTQYF
NA TRBV10-3 CAISESLRNYGYTF
NA TRBV3-1/TRBV3-2 CASSQTGGSRNQPQHF
NA TRBV5-1 CASSLGGPPGNTIYF
NA TRBV5-1 CASSLGHTNTGELFF
NA TRBV6-5 CASSSASQRFGNTIYF
TRBD1 TRBV27 CASSFGHRGDTGNEKLFF
NA TRBV9 CASSSPRDFGNTIYF
NA TRBV4-2 CASSQDATGSPVNEQFF
TRBD1 TRBV11-2 CASSSTGGRVYGYTF
NA TRBV6-5 CATSDSHTSPLHF
NA TRBV6-5 CASRGDSQPQHF
TRBD2 TRBV6-2/TRBV6-3 CASSSLGGVGNEQFF
NA TRBV19 CASSTGGVLNTEAFF
NA TRBV5-6 CASSRRGSANEKLFF
TRBD1 TRBV27 CASSLSLSGGGYTF
TRBD2 TRBV3-1/TRBV3-2 CASSQDSLAGGPWETQYF
TRBD2 TRBV15 CATSGGGTLNNEQFF
TRBD1 TRBV28 CASWDRGPQQYF
TRBD1 TRBV19 CASSFQGAPSNQPQHF
NA TRBV18 CASSPLGIQGGRTDTQYF
TRBD1 TRBV28 CASSQYVRRTGRAFF
NA TRBV28 CASSPDYYRYTF
TRBD1 TRBV11-3 CASSLEKKRGPGEQYF
TRBD1 TRBV5-1 CASSLQQGFNEKLFF
TRBD1 TRBV6-5 CASTKSGQGGGYTF
TRBD1 TRBV6-5 CASSGTGRNQPQHF
TRBD2 TRBV10-1 CASSPGEWRGGNEQYF
TRBD1 TRBV18 CASSPSRDRGSGNTIYF
TRBD2 TRBV4-1 CASSLQTSFPGELFF
TRBD2 TRBV19 CASTAGLAGGPWETQYF
NA TRBV7-8 CASSLARADYEQYF
TRBD2 TRBV4-3 CASSQDRSGGASPYNEQFF
NA TRBV5-1 CASSLGQGEAFF
NA TRBV5-1 CASSLETGTGYTF
TRBD2 TRBV18 CASSPLAGDSYNEQFF
TRBD2 TRBV6-5 CASRTSGAIGELFF